Listed below are T cell receptor beta chains from one sample, sequenced in a study of early T cells in non-severe SARS-CoV-2 infection. MiXCR, run by TCRdb on the 5' RACE reads, gives a single entry per CDR3 protein. Seen here are about 60,000 distinct CDR3 sequences, roughly an eighth observed once, and the top ten hold more than 7.5%. Source material: whole blood. Receptors were obtained from an adult who was a healthcare worker with PCR-confirmed SARS-CoV-2 infection or an uninfected control (not recorded which). CDR3s include the opening cysteine and the closing phenylalanine or tryptophan. D genes are given only for firm matches. Part of the rows lack a size; the others show once, few, many or a class for expanded clones.

CASSLVASGRAYNEQFF,TGTGCCAGCAGCTTAGTTGCTAGCGGGAGGGCCTACAATGAGCAGTTCTTC,TRBD2,TRBV7-2,TRBJ2-1,few
CASSERLAGGTLFEEQYF,TGTGCCAGCAGTGAGAGACTAGCGGGGGGGACCCTTTTTGAAGAGCAGTACTTC,TRBD2,TRBV2,TRBJ2-7,many
CASTGITVNTEAFF,TGTGCCAGCACCGGAATAACGGTGAACACTGAAGCTTTCTTT,.,TRBV12-3/TRBV12-4,TRBJ1-1,many
CASSQGIGGRGSYNEQFF,TGTGCCAGCAGCCAAGGGATAGGAGGGAGGGGGTCCTACAATGAGCAGTTCTTC,.,TRBV3-1,TRBJ2-1,few
CASSNTAGGTSGPYEQYF,TGTGCCAGCAGCAATACGGCAGGGGGGACTAGCGGACCATACGAGCAGTACTTC,.,TRBV21-1,TRBJ2-7,many
CASSFLLIAGGLETQYF,TGTGCCAGCAGCTTCCTCCTAATAGCGGGAGGCCTCGAGACCCAGTACTTC,TRBD2,TRBV11-2,TRBJ2-5,few
CASSLAGDADEQYF,TGTGCCAGCAGCTTGGCGGGGGACGCCGACGAGCAGTACTTC,.,TRBV5-5,TRBJ2-7,.
CASSQFGLRSGNTIYF,TGTGCCAGCAGCCAATTCGGTTTACGCTCTGGAAACACCATATATTTT,.,TRBV3-1,TRBJ1-3,many
CSARLFGANQETQYF,TGCAGTGCTAGATTGTTCGGGGCTAACCAAGAGACCCAGTACTTC,.,TRBV20-1,TRBJ2-5,many
CASSPLQTVDTIYF,TGTGCCAGCAGCCCGCTACAGACGGTTGACACCATATATTTT,.,TRBV3-1,TRBJ1-3,.
CASNGQGTYEQYF,TGCGCCAGCAACGGCCAGGGTACCTACGAGCAGTACTTC,.,TRBV5-1,TRBJ2-7,.
CASKEVAGGEAFF,TGTGCCAGCAAGGAAGTCGCCGGGGGGGAAGCTTTCTTT,.,TRBV2,TRBJ1-1,.
CASSLSGANVLTF,TGTGCCAGCAGCCTATCTGGGGCCAACGTCCTGACTTTC,.,TRBV27,TRBJ2-6,many
CASKRTQRGNQPQHF,TGTGCCAGCAAAAGGACGCAAAGGGGTAATCAGCCCCAGCATTTT,.,TRBV28,TRBJ1-5,many
CASSYGRTSGNQETQYF,TGTGCCAGCAGTTACGGGAGGACTAGCGGGAACCAAGAGACCCAGTACTTC,TRBD2,TRBV6-2/TRBV6-3,TRBJ2-5,many
CASSLGPPGQGWNEQFF,TGTGCCAGCAGCTTAGGCCCTCCGGGACAGGGGTGGAATGAGCAGTTCTTC,TRBD1,TRBV11-2,TRBJ2-1,many